This is a list of T cell receptor beta chains from one sample in a study of cytomegalovirus exposure and HLA in healthy donors. Clones were read by immunoSEQ multiplex PCR, and TCRdb kept only the in-frame ones, dropping some. The table shows 100,000 to 150,000 clones, with approximately 80% occurring only once. The sequencing sample was made of PBMCs. These receptors were taken from a woman between 35 and 50 years old in good health and CMV-seropositive. CDR3s include the opening cysteine and the closing phenylalanine or tryptophan. D genes are given only for firm matches. Clone size is shown for a subset of rows, as once, few, many or a class of expanded clone.

d_gene	v_gene	j_gene	len	abundance	CDR3aa	CDR3nt
TRBD1	TRBV7-9	TRBJ1-1	14	.	CASSPLRQGTEAFF	TGTGCCAGCAGCCCCCTTAGACAGGGCACTGAAGCTTTCTTT
TRBD1	TRBV12-5	TRBJ2-1	16	.	CASGNNRDRGNNEQFF	TGTGCTAGTGGGAATAACCGGGACAGGGGGAACAATGAGCAGTTCTTC
TRBD1	TRBV6-5	TRBJ1-2	13	.	CASTLPGQGRISF	TGTGCCAGCACCCTCCCGGGACAGGGGAGAATCTCCTTC
TRBD1	TRBV6-1	TRBJ2-7	15	.	CASNQGDRGTYEQYF	TGTGCCAGCAACCAAGGGGACAGGGGTACCTACGAGCAGTACTTC
TRBD2	TRBV5-1	TRBJ2-2	15	.	CASSYSGGETGELFF	TGCGCCAGCAGCTACAGCGGGGGGGAGACCGGGGAGCTGTTTTTT
TRBD1	TRBV7-8	TRBJ1-1	14	.	CASSRTGGSTEAFF	TGTGCCAGCAGCCGGACAGGGGGCAGTACTGAAGCTTTCTTT
.	TRBV19	TRBJ2-5	13	.	CASSIIAKETQYF	TGTGCCAGTAGTATTATAGCTAAAGAGACCCAGTACTTC
.	TRBV1	TRBJ1-5	18	.	CTSSPQQGRGHSNQPQHF	TGCACCAGCAGCCCACAACAGGGACGAGGGCATAGCAATCAGCCCCAGCATTTT
.	TRBV7-9	TRBJ2-7	17	.	CASSLDLSWGGSYEQYF	TGTGCCAGCAGCTTAGATCTCTCCTGGGGAGGATCCTACGAGCAGTACTTC
.	TRBV2	TRBJ1-4	14	once	CASSPQGLNEKLFF	TGTGCCAGCAGTCCCCAGGGGTTAAATGAAAAACTGTTTTTT
TRBD1	TRBV29-1	TRBJ2-1	15	.	CSVRTGTGAHNEQFF	TGCAGCGTGAGGACCGGGACAGGGGCCCACAATGAGCAGTTCTTC
TRBD1	TRBV25-1	TRBJ1-6	16	.	CASSSRDSQYNSPLHF	TGTGCCAGCAGTTCCCGGGACAGCCAATATAATTCACCCCTCCACTTT
TRBD2	TRBV27	TRBJ2-3	15	.	CASWPWGGSADTQYF	TGTGCCAGCTGGCCTTGGGGGGGAAGCGCAGATACGCAGTATTTT
TRBD2	TRBV2	TRBJ2-3	17	.	CASRPRLAGATTDTQYF	TGTGCCAGCAGGCCCCGACTAGCGGGGGCCACCACAGATACGCAGTATTTT
.	TRBV5-1	TRBJ1-5	13	.	CASSSRWGQPQHF	TGCGCCAGCAGCTCCCGATGGGGCCAGCCCCAGCATTTT
TRBD1	TRBV11-2	TRBJ2-7	13	.	CASSLQGAGEQYF	TGTGCCAGCAGCCTACAGGGGGCTGGGGAGCAGTACTTC
TRBD1	TRBV30	TRBJ1-2	12	.	CAWSAEGAGYTF	TGTGCCTGGAGTGCCGAGGGGGCCGGCTACACCTTC